This section outlines one T cell receptor (beta chain) sequence together with its context. The antigen is undetermined. Naive cells were sorted as CD45RO-, CCR7+, CD27+ and CD95-. This entry belongs to a study of CXCR3-negative and CXCR3-positive naive CD8 T cells. Overall study: The dataset comprises roughly 140 million TRB reads in total, with about 1.5 +/- 0.3 million reads per library.

This CDR3 contains 13 residues. Germline assignment: CDR1 SNHLY and CDR2 FYNNEI. Study results and caveats: Naive CXCR3-positive cells had TRB CDR3s more hydrophobic than those of CXCR3-negative naive cells. The TRBV-TRBJ usage of naive CXCR3-negative and CXCR3-positive cells was similar, but that of memory cells differed.

With UMI labels, 5' RACE was used to prepare the TRB cDNA libraries. TCRdb re-called the 5' RACE reads and gives one entry per CDR3 protein, without DNA. The sample table sets out under 110,000 distinct CDR3 sequences. The chain recombines TRBV2 with TRBJ2-1. The sequence derives from a human donor in good health. Some clones in this sample may be carry-over from other donors' samples. What was sequenced was naive CXCR3+ CD8+ T cells from blood. Subset reported: CD45RO-CCR7+CD27+CD95- naive CD8+ T cells expressing CXCR3 (TNR3+). The CDR3 spells CASSETADNEQFF.